The clone carrying this TCR beta chain was counted many times. Its antigen is undetermined. The sample is drawn from a study of T cells in Graves' hyperthyroidism and ophthalmopathy. Study-level background: Specimen type is peripheral blood, collected at initial diagnosis prior to any treatment.

Trimming shortened V by 2 bases and J by 2 bases, and 10 bases separated the two germline ends. The germline V gene encodes CDR1 SNHLY and CDR2 FYNNEI. The CDR3 sequence is 15 residues long. What was amplified from RNA transcripts were TCR beta CDR3 regions. HTBI primers were employed in a first-round RT-PCR of the TCR CDR3. TCRdb redid the calling of the multiplex PCR reads with MiXCR, one entry per CDR3 protein. This table has around 280,000 distinct CDR3 sequences, about 13% appearing once. Study results and limitations: From stable hyperthyroidism, ophthalmopathy was separated by a 13 V-J model. Blood also contained most expanded thyroid clonotypes above 0.001.

This rearrangement joins TRBV2 to TRBJ1-3; D uncertain. Source material: blood. The sequence came from a woman in her thirties or forties with Graves' hyperthyroidism. For the CDR3, the DNA is TGTGCCAGCAGTGAATCTCCCCCGACTGGAAACACCATATATTTT. It encodes CASSESPPTGNTIYF.